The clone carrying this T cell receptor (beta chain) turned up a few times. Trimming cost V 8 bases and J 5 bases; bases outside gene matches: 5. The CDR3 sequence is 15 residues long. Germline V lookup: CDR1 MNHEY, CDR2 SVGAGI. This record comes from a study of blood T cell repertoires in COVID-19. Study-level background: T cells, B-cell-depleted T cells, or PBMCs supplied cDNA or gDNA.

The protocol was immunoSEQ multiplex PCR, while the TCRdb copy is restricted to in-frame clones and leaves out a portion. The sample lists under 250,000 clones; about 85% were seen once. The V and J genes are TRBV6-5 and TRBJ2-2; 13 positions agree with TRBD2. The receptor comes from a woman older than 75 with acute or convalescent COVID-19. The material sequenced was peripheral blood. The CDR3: CASGGLAGITGELFF. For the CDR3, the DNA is TGTGCCAGCGGGGGACTAGCGGGAATTACCGGGGAGCTGTTTTTT.